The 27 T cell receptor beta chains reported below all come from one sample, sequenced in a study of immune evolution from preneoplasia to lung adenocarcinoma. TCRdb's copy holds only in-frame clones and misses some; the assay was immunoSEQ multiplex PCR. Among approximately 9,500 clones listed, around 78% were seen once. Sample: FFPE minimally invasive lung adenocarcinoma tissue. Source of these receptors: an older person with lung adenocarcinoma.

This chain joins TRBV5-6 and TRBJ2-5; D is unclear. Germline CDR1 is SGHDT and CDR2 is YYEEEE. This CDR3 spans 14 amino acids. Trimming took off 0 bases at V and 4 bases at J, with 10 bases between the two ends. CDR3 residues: CASSLVWSLETQYF. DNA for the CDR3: TGTGCCAGCAGCTTGGTATGGAGTCTAGAGACCCAGTACTTC.

The CDR3 here is CASSFLPGQGTEQFF. CDR3 sequence (DNA): TGTGCCAGCAGCTTCTTACCGGGACAGGGCACTGAGCAGTTCTTC. The chain links TRBV7-2 to TRBJ2-1; 9 bases align to TRBD1. The CDR3 is 15 residues long. V lost 3 bases to trimming and J lost 9 bases; unmatched junction nucleotides: 9. Germline CDR1 SGHTA, CDR2 FQGNSA. Full variable domain (missing parts from reference TRBV7-2 and TRBJ2-1): GAGVSQSPSNKVTEKGKDVELRCDPISGHTALYWYRQSLGQGLEFLIYFQGNSAPDKSGLPSDRFSAERTGGSVSTLTIQRTQQEDSAVYLCASSFLPGQGTEQFFGPGTRLTVL.

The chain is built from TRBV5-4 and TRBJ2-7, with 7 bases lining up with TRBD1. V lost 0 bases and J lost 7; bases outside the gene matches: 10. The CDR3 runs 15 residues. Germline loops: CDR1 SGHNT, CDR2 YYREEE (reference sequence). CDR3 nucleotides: TGTGCCAGCAGCTTGGAAAGGGGGCGGGTGTTGGAGCAGTACTTC. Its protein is CASSLERGRVLEQYF.

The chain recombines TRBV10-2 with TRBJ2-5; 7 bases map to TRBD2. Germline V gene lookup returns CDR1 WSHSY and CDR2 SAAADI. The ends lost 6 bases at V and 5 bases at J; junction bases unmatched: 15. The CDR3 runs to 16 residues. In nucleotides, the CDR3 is TGCGCCAGCAGAAGAAAGGGAGGGACTTCTTTCGAGACCCAGTACTTC. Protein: CASRRKGGTSFETQYF.

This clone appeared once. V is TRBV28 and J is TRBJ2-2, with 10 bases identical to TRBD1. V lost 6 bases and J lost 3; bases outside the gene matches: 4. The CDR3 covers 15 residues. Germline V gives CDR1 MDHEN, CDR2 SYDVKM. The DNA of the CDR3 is TGTGCCAGCAGAACCGGGACAGGGGACACCGGGGAGCTGTTTTTT. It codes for CASRTGTGDTGELFF.

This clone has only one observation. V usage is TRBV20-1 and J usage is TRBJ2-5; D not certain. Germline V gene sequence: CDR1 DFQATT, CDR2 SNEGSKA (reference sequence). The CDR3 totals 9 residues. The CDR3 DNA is TGCAGACCTAAAGAGACCCAGTACTTC. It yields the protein CRPKETQYF.

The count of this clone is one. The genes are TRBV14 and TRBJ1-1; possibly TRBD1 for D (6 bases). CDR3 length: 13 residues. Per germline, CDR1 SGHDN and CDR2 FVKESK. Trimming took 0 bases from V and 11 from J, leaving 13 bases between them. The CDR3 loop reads CASSQDLDSGAFF. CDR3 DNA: TGTGCCAGCAGCCAAGATCTGGACAGCGGGGCTTTCTTT.

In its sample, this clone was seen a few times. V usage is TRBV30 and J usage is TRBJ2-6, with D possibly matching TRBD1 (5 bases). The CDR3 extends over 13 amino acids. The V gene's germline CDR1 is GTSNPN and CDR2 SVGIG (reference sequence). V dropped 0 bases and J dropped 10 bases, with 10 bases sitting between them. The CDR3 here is CAWSVGAGNVLTF. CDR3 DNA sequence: TGTGCCTGGAGTGTTGGGGCAGGGAACGTCCTGACTTTC.

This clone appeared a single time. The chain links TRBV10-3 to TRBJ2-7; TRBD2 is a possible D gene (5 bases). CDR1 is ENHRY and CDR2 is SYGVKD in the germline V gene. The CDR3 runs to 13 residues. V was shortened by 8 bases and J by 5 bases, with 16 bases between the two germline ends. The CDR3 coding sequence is TGTGCCATCGAGGGTGTAGATGCTGACGAGCAGTACTTC. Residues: CAIEGVDADEQYF.

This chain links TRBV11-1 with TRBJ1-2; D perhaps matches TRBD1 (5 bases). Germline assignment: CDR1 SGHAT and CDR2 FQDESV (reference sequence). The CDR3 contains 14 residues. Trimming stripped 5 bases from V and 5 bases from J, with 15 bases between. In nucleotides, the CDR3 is TGTGCCAGCAGCCCCCAGGGTAATCTGTATGGCTACACCTTC. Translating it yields CASSPQGNLYGYTF.

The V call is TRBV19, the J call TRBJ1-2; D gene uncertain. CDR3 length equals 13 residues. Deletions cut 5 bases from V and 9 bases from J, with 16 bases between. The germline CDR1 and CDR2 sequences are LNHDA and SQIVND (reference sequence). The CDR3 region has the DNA TGTGCCAGTAGTTTTCTCGGGGTCGGGCGCTACACCTTC. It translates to CASSFLGVGRYTF. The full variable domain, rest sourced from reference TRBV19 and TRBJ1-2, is DGGITQSPKYLFRKEGQNVTLSCEQNLNHDAMYWYRQDPGQGLRLIYYSQIVNDFQKGDIAEGYSVSREKKESFPLTVTSAQKNPTAFYLCASSFLGVGRYTFGSGTRLTVV.

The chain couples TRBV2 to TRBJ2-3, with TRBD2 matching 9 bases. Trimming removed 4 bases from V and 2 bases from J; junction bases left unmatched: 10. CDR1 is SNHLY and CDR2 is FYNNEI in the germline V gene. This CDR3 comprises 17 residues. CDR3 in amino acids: CASSGVRGGDFTDTQYF. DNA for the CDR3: TGTGCCAGCAGTGGAGTGCGCGGGGGGGACTTCACAGATACGCAGTATTTT. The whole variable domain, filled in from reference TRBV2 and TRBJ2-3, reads EPEVTQTPSHQVTQMGQEVILRCVPISNHLYFYWYRQILGQKVEFLVSFYNNEISEKSEIFDDQFSVERPDGSNFTLKIRSTKLEDSAMYFCASSGVRGGDFTDTQYFGPGTRLTVL.

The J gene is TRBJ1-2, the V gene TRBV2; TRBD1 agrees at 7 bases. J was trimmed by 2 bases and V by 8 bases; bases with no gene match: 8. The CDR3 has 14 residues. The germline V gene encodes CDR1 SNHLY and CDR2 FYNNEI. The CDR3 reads CASVAPTGNYGYTF. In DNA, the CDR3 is TGTGCCAGCGTGGCCCCGACAGGGAACTATGGCTACACCTTC.

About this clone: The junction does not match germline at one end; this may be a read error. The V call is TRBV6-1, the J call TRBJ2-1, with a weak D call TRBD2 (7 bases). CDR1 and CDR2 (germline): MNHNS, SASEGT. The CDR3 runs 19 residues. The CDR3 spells CASGEALRGRDNSYNEQFF. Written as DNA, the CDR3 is TGTGCCAGCGGTGAAGCGCTTCGGGGGAGGGACAACTCCTACAATGAGCAGTTCTTC.

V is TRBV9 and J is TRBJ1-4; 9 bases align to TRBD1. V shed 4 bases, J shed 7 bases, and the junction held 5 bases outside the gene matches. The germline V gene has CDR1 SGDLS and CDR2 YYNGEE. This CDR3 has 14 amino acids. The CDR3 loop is CASSSGTGSEKLFF. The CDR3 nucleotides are TGTGCCAGCAGCTCCGGGACAGGGAGTGAAAAACTGTTTTTT.

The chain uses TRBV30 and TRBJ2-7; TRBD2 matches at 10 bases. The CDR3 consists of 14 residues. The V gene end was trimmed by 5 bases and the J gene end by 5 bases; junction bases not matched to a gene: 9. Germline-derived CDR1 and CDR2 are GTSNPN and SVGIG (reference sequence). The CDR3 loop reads CAWRASGRGHEQYF. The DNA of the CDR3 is TGTGCCTGGCGCGCTAGCGGGAGAGGACACGAGCAGTACTTC.

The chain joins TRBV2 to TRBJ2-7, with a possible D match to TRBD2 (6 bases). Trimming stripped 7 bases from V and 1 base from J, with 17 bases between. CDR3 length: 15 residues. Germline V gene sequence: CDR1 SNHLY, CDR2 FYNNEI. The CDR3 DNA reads TGTGCCAGCAAGACCGGGTGGGAGGCATCCTACGAGCAGTACTTC. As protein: CASKTGWEASYEQYF.

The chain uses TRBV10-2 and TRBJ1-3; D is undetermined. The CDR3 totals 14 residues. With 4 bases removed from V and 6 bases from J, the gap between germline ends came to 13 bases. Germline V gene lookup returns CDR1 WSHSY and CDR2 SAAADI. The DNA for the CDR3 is TGCGCCAGCAGTGCCATAGGTGGGATAAACACCATATATTTT. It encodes CASSAIGGINTIYF.

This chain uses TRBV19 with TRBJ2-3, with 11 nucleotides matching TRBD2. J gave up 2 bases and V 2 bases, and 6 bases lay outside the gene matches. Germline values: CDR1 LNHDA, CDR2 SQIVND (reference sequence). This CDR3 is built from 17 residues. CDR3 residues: CASSIPLAGANTDTQYF. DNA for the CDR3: TGTGCCAGTAGTATACCACTAGCGGGGGCGAACACAGATACGCAGTATTTT.

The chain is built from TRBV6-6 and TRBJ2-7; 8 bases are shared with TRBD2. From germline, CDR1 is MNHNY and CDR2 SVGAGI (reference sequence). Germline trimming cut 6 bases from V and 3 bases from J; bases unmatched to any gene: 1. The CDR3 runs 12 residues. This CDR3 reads CASSTSGYEQYF. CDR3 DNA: TGTGCCAGCAGCACTAGCGGCTACGAGCAGTACTTC.

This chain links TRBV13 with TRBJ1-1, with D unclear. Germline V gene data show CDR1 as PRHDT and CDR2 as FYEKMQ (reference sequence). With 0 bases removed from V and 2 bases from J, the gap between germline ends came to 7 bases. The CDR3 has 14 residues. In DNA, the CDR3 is TGTGCCAGCAGCTTAGGCCTGCGTAACACTGAAGCTTTCTTT. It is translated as CASSLGLRNTEAFF.

CDR3 loop: CASSLLSGGAYEQYF. The CDR3 nucleotides read TGTGCCAGCAGCTTACTTTCGGGGGGCGCCTACGAGCAGTACTTC. This rearrangement joins TRBV7-2 to TRBJ2-7; D is perhaps TRBD2 (7 bases). Trimming pared 2 bases from V and 2 bases from J, leaving 13 bases between. Germline V gene data show CDR1 as SGHTA and CDR2 as FQGNSA. This CDR3 is built from 15 residues.

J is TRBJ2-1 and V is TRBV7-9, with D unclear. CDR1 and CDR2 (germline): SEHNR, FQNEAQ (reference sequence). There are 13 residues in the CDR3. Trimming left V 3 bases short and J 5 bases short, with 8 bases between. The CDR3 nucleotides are TGTGCCAGCAGCTTGGATCCTAACAATGAGCAGTTCTTC. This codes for CASSLDPNNEQFF.

The CDR3 here is CASSLRGYTEAFF. Written as DNA, the CDR3 is TGTGCCAGCAGCTTAAGGGGATATACTGAAGCTTTCTTT. The chain couples TRBV11-2 to TRBJ1-1, with D tentatively TRBD1 (5 bases). Between the trimmed V and J ends, which lost 2 bases and 5 bases, there was a span of 9 bases. The CDR3 sequence is 13 residues long. Germline V gives CDR1 SGHAT, CDR2 FQNNGV.

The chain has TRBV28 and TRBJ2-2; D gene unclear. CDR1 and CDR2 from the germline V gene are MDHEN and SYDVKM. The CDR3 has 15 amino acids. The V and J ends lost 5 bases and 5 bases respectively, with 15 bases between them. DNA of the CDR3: TGTGCCAGCAGTAATCGGTTACTGGGGACCGGGGAGCTGTTTTTT. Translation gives CASSNRLLGTGELFF.

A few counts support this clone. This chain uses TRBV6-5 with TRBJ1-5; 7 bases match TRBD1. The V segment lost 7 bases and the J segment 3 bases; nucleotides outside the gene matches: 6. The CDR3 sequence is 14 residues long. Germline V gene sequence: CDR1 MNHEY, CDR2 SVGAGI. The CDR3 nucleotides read TGTGCCAGCAAAGGGGGACAGCCCAATCAGCCCCAGCATTTT. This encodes CASKGGQPNQPQHF.

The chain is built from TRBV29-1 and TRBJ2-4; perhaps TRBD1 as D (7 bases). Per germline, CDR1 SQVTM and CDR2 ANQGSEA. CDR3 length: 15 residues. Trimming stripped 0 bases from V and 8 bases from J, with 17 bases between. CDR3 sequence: CSVEERGTEGDIQYF. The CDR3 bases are TGCAGCGTTGAAGAACGCGGGACAGAGGGAGACATTCAGTACTTC.